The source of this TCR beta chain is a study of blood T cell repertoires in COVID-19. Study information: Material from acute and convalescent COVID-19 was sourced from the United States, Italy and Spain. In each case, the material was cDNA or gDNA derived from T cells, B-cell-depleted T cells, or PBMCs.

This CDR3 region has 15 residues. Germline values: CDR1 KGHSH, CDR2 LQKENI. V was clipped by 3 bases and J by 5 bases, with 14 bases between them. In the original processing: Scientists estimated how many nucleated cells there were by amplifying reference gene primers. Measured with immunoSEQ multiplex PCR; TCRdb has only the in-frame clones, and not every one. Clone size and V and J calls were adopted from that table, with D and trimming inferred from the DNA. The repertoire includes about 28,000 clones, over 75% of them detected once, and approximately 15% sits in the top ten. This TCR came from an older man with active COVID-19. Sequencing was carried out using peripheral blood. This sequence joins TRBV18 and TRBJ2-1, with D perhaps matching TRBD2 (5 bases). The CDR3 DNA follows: TGTGCCAGCTCACCCCTACCCGAGAGGGACAATGAGCAGTTCTTC. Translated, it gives CASSPLPERDNEQFF.